This T cell receptor (beta chain) comes out of a study of a mutant IDH1 vaccine in newly diagnosed glioma. The overall study: Vaccine dosing followed radiotherapy by 4-6 weeks, or accompanied temozolomide cycles.

Comments on this clone: Its specificity is unknown.

Clones were sequenced by immunoSEQ multiplex PCR, and TCRdb holds only the in-frame ones, with some missing. The sample contains more than 30,000 clones, about 86% of which appear only once. Time point noted: week 47, end of study. The vaccine gave 300 ug of a 20-mer mutant IDH1 peptide subcutaneously per dose. The CDR3 is 14 residues long. Trimming removed 3 bases at V and 4 bases at J, with 12 bases between. CDR1 is PRHDT and CDR2 is FYEKMQ in the germline V gene (reference sequence). The sequence was obtained from a young man with glioma. The material was PBMCs, obtained from a glioma patient whose treatment included an IDH1 peptide vaccine. The chain uses TRBV13 and TRBJ1-2, with D unclear. As DNA, the CDR3 is TGTGCCAGCAGCTTCGGAGGTCAGATCTATGGCTACACCTTC. Translating it yields CASSFGGQIYGYTF.